The T cell receptor beta chain described here comes from a study of metastatic and nonmetastatic thyroid tumors. Background on the study: For malignant and benign thyroid patients, tumor or nodule tissue and blood were the sources whose repertoires were compared.

This clone was detected many times. The antigen is not known. A read error may explain this, as a much larger clone is one base away. In the authors' workflow: A papillary thyroid cancer distant-metastasis classifier was built from CDR3 differences across clinicopathological groups. TCRdb called clones again from the PCR reads with MiXCR. V and J calls and clone size were set by TCRdb, not the authors. The sample lists over 25,000 clones, under 14% occurring once. The CDR3 has 16 amino acids. Germline-derived CDR1 and CDR2 are MGHDK and SYGVNS. Study results and caveats: In blood and tumor, TCR beta diversity was reportedly significantly higher in malignant thyroid tumors than in benign nodules.

All patients reached thyroid surgery having received no treatment beforehand. The TCR originated in a female donor with papillary thyroid cancer or a benign thyroid nodule (not recorded which). Some clones in this sample may be carry-over from other donors' samples. This chain connects TRBV25-1 to TRBJ2-2, with 7 bases identical to TRBD1. Material for sequencing was blood. The CDR3 region is CASRPFGQANTGELLF. CDR3 nucleotide sequence: TGTGCCAGCAGACCCTTCGGACAGGCGAACACCGGGGAGCTGCTTTTT. Full variable domain (rest looked up from reference TRBV25-1 and TRBJ2-2): EADIYQTPRYLVIGTGKKITLECSQTMGHDKMYWYQQDPGMELHLIHYSYGVNSTEKGDLSSESTVSRIRTEHFPLTLESARPSHTSQYLCASRPFGQANTGELLFGEGSRLTVL.